The clone carrying this T cell receptor beta chain was counted a few times. The antigen is unknown. From the reads, TCRdb called clonotypes with MiXCR, one entry per CDR3 protein. Of about 530,000 distinct CDR3 sequences in the sample, approximately 25% are singletons; the top ten hold about 12%. The sample is drawn from a study of T cell repertoires in cytomegalovirus infection. Study-wide context: Shared public TCR beta signatures pointed to both CMV infection and a matching HLA type. Findings of the study overall: The ex vivo response was dominated by HLA-C-restricted CMV-specific TCR beta clonotypes. CMV carriers with the relevant HLA were identified by cumulative public TCR beta family frequency.

Specimen: PBMCs. This TCR derives from a human donor in good health (CMV status not recorded). Some clones in this sample may be carry-over from other donors' samples.

The CDR3 nucleotides are TGTGCCAGCAGTTACCGGGGGGATAGTAAGTTCTTC. Protein product: CASSYRGDSKFF. The chain links TRBV6-2 or TRBV6-3 to TRBJ2-1; 7 bases match TRBD2. This CDR3 region has 12 residues. V lost 2 bases and J lost 14; bases outside the gene matches: 6. Germline loops: CDR1 MNHEY, CDR2 SVGEGT.